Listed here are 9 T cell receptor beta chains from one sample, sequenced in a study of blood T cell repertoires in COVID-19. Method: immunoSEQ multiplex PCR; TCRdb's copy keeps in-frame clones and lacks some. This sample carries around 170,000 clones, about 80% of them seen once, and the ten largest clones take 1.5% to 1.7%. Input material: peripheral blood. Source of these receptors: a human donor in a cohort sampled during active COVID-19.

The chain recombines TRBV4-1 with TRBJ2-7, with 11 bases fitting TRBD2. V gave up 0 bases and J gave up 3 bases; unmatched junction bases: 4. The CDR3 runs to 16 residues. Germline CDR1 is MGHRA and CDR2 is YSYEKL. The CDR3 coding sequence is TGCGCCAGCAGCCAAGATAAAACTAGCGGGAGCTACGAGCAGTACTTC. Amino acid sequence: CASSQDKTSGSYEQYF.

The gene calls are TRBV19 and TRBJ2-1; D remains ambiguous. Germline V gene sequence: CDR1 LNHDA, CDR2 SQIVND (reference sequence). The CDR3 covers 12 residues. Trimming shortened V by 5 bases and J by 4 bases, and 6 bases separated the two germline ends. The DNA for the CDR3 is TGTGCCAGTAGTGAACAGTACAATGAGCAGTTCTTC. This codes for CASSEQYNEQFF.

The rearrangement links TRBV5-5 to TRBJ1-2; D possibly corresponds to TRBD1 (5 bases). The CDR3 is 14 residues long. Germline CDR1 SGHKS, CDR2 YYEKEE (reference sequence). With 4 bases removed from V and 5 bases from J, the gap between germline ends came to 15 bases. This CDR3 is CASSDPGGGYGYTF. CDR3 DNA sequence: TGTGCCAGCAGCGACCCCGGGGGAGGTTATGGCTACACCTTC.

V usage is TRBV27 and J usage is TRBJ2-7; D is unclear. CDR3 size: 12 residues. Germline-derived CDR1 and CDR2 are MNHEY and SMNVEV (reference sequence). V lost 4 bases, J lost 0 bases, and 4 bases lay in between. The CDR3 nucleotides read TGTGCCAGCAGTTCTCTCTCCTACGAGCAGTACTTC. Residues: CASSSLSYEQYF.

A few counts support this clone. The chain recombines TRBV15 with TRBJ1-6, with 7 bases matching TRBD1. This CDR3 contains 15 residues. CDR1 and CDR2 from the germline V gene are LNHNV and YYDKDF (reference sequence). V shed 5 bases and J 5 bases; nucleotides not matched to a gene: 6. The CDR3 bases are TGTGCCACCAGCGCCCCCGGGACAGATAATTCACCCCTCCACTTT. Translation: CATSAPGTDNSPLHF.

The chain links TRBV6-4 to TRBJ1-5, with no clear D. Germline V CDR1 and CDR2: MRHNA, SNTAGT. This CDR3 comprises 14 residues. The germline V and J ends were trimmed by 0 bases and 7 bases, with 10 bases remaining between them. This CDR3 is CASSDSSGGQPQHF. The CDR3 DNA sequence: TGTGCCAGCAGTGACTCATCAGGCGGGCAGCCCCAGCATTTT.

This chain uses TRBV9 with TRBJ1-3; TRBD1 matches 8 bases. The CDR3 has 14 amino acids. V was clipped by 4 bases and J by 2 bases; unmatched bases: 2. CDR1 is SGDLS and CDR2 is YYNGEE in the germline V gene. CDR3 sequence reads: CASSLTGAGNTIYF. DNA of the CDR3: TGTGCCAGCAGCCTGACAGGGGCTGGAAACACCATATATTTT. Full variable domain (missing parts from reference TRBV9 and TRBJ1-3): DSGVTQTPKHLITATGQRVTLRCSPRSGDLSVYWYQQSLDQGLQFLIQYYNGEERAKGNILERFSAQQFPDLHSELNLSSLELGDSALYFCASSLTGAGNTIYFGEGSWLTVV.

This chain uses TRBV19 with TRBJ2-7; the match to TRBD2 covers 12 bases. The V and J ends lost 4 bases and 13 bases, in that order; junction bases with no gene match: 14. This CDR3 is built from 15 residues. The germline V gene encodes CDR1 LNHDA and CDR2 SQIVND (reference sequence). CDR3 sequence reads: CASSTDLAGGPSLYF. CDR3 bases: TGTGCCAGTAGTACGGATCTAGCGGGAGGGCCTAGTTTATACTTC. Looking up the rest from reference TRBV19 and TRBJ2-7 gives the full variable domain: DGGITQSPKYLFRKEGQNVTLSCEQNLNHDAMYWYRQDPGQGLRLIYYSQIVNDFQKGDIAEGYSVSREKKESFPLTVTSAQKNPTAFYLCASSTDLAGGPSLYFGPGTRLTVT.

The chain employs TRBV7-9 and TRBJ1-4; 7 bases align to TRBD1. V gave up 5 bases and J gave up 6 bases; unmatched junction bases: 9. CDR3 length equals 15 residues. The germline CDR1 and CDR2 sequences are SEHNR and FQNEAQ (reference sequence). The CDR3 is CASSLQGRGDEKLFF. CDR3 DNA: TGTGCCAGCAGCCTACAGGGGCGAGGGGATGAAAAACTGTTTTTT.